The next 16 T cell receptor beta chains were all read from a single sample in a study of blood T cell repertoires in COVID-19. The data were produced by immunoSEQ multiplex PCR, yet TCRdb's version contains in-frame clones alone and is incomplete. The sample includes about 180,000 clones, about 90% seen only once; the top ten take around 9.5%. The sample consisted of PBMCs or T cells enriched from blood (not recorded which). The source is a woman younger than 35 who had recovered from COVID-19.

This sequence joins TRBV6-5 and TRBJ1-2, with 10 bases fitting TRBD1. Germline loops: CDR1 MNHEY, CDR2 SVGAGI. This CDR3 has 14 residues. V was pared by 7 bases and J by 8 bases, with 10 bases of the junction left unmatched. CDR3 nucleotide sequence: TGTGCCAGCAATTGGGACAGGGGAGAGGGGGGCTACACCTTC. Its protein is CASNWDRGEGGYTF.

This chain joins TRBV27 and TRBJ1-6; TRBD1 aligns across 10 bases. The CDR3 contains 14 residues. With 10 bases clipped from V and 9 bases from J, the junction kept 9 bases outside the gene matches. In germline, CDR1 is MNHEY, CDR2 SMNVEV (reference sequence). The DNA of the CDR3 is TGTGCCACCGGACCCGGGACAGGGGTTTCACCCCTCCACTTT. This translates into CATGPGTGVSPLHF.

The J gene is TRBJ1-2, the V gene TRBV19; no clear D. Germline CDR1 LNHDA, CDR2 SQIVND (reference sequence). Trimming removed 4 bases from V and 4 bases from J, with 13 bases in between. This CDR3 has 14 residues. DNA for the CDR3: TGTGCCAGTAGTAGACAAAGGGAGTCCTATGGCTACACCTTC. It specifies CASSRQRESYGYTF. The full variable domain, its missing parts supplied by reference TRBV19 and TRBJ1-2, is DGGITQSPKYLFRKEGQNVTLSCEQNLNHDAMYWYRQDPGQGLRLIYYSQIVNDFQKGDIAEGYSVSREKKESFPLTVTSAQKNPTAFYLCASSRQRESYGYTFGSGTRLTVV.

The chain combines TRBV19 with TRBJ1-5; D gene uncertain. There are 13 residues in the CDR3. Trimming shortened V by 5 bases and J by 6 bases, and 11 bases separated the two germline ends. The germline CDR1 and CDR2 sequences are LNHDA and SQIVND (reference sequence). CDR3 nucleotide sequence: TGTGCCAGTAGTCCTCCTTCCTTTCAGCCCCAGCATTTT. Protein sequence: CASSPPSFQPQHF.

This clone turned up a few times. The chain joins TRBV14 to TRBJ1-4; D not resolved. Germline CDR1 is SGHDN and CDR2 is FVKESK. The CDR3 loop spans 15 amino acids. The ends were cut back, 4 bases at V and 6 bases at J, with 15 bases in the middle. The CDR3: CASSLRIRGHEKLFF. Written as DNA, the CDR3 is TGTGCCAGCAGCCTTCGAATCCGGGGTCATGAAAAACTGTTTTTT.

The chain uses TRBV28 and TRBJ1-1, with unresolved D. Trimming took off 3 bases at V and 5 bases at J, with 13 bases between the two ends. The CDR3 consists of 14 residues. The germline V gene encodes CDR1 MDHEN and CDR2 SYDVKM. CDR3 sequence: CASSFRGSWTEAFF. In nucleotides, the CDR3 is TGTGCCAGCAGTTTTCGGGGAAGTTGGACTGAAGCTTTCTTT.

V and J are TRBV18 and TRBJ2-5; 10 bases fit TRBD2. V was pared by 8 bases and J by 2 bases, with 8 bases of the junction left unmatched. Germline loops: CDR1 KGHSH, CDR2 LQKENI. This CDR3 contains 15 residues. CDR3 region: CASTASGGLQETQYF. The DNA for the CDR3 is TGTGCCAGCACCGCTAGCGGGGGTTTACAAGAGACCCAGTACTTC.

The genes are TRBV28 and TRBJ1-5, with 8 positions matching TRBD1. The CDR3 covers 15 residues. CDR1 is MDHEN and CDR2 is SYDVKM in the germline V gene. The ends lost 6 bases at V and 6 bases at J; junction bases unmatched: 10. Here the CDR3 DNA reads TGTGCCAGCAGCCGATGGACAGGGAGTGTTCAGCCCCAGCATTTT. Protein product: CASSRWTGSVQPQHF.

V gene TRBV5-1 combines with J gene TRBJ1-2, with unresolved D. Germline loops: CDR1 SGHRS, CDR2 YFSETQ. This CDR3 contains 14 residues. Trimming took 5 bases from V and 5 from J, leaving 16 bases between them. CDR3 in DNA: TGCGCCAGCAGTCCACAGCCCGGGAGTTATGGCTACACCTTC. It translates to CASSPQPGSYGYTF. Filled out from reference TRBV5-1 and TRBJ1-2, the complete variable domain reads KAGVTQTPRYLIKTRGQQVTLSCSPISGHRSVSWYQQTPGQGLQFLFEYFSETQRNKGNFPGRFSGRQFSNSRSEMNVSTLELGDSALYLCASSPQPGSYGYTFGSGTRLTVV.

The chain employs TRBV10-2 and TRBJ1-4; no clear D gene. The V end lost 5 bases, the J end lost 5 bases, and 12 bases lay between the germline ends. Germline CDR1 and CDR2: WSHSY and SAAADI. The CDR3 has 14 residues. CDR3 in amino acids: CASSIQARNEKLFF. CDR3 in DNA: TGCGCCAGCAGTATCCAGGCCCGAAATGAAAAACTGTTTTTT.

V and J are TRBV7-9 and TRBJ1-2; 7 positions agree with TRBD1. The CDR3 has 15 amino acids. Germline V lookup: CDR1 SEHNR, CDR2 FQNEAQ (reference sequence). Trimming cost V 5 bases and J 6 bases; bases outside gene matches: 12. The CDR3 is CASSPEETGRNGYTF. The CDR3 coding sequence is TGTGCCAGCAGCCCAGAAGAGACAGGGCGAAATGGCTACACCTTC. The full variable domain, its missing parts supplied by reference TRBV7-9 and TRBJ1-2, is DTGVSQNPRHKITKRGQNVTFRCDPISEHNRLYWYRQTLGQGPEFLTYFQNEAQLEKSRLLSDRFSAERPKGSFSTLEIQRTEQGDSAMYLCASSPEETGRNGYTFGSGTRLTVV.

The CDR3 spells CASSLGGRVATGELFF. In DNA, the CDR3 is TGTGCCAGCAGCCTAGGGGGCAGGGTGGCCACCGGGGAGCTGTTTTTT. This chain links TRBV7-8 with TRBJ2-2, with TRBD1 matching 7 bases. Trimming at V came to 5 bases and at J to 4 bases, leaving 10 bases not matched to a gene. The germline V gene encodes CDR1 SGHVS and CDR2 FQNEAQ. This CDR3 has 16 amino acids. Looking up the rest from reference TRBV7-8 and TRBJ2-2 gives the full variable domain: GAGVSQSPRYKVAKRGQDVALRCDPISGHVSLFWYQQALGQGPEFLTYFQNEAQLDKSGLPSDRFFAERPEGSVSTLKIQRTQQEDSAVYLCASSLGGRVATGELFFGEGSRLTVL.

The V gene is TRBV19, the J gene TRBJ1-3, with D uncertain. The germline gives CDR1 LNHDA, CDR2 SQIVND (reference sequence). Trimming removed 3 bases at V and 0 bases at J, with 9 bases between. The CDR3 is 15 amino acids. The CDR3 bases are TGTGCCAGTAGTATCGAACAGAACTCTGGAAACACCATATATTTT. Encoded protein: CASSIEQNSGNTIYF.

The rearrangement uses TRBV7-2 and TRBJ1-1; TRBD1 matches at 8 bases. V lost 0 bases and J lost 1; bases outside the gene matches: 4. This CDR3 contains 16 residues. Germline V lookup: CDR1 SGHTA, CDR2 FQGNSA. The CDR3, as DNA: TGTGCCAGCAGCTTAGCGGGACAGGAATCGAACACTGAAGCTTTCTTT. Amino acids: CASSLAGQESNTEAFF.

This sequence joins TRBV19 and TRBJ1-5; 8 bases line up with TRBD1. The V segment lost 5 bases and the J segment 6 bases; nucleotides outside the gene matches: 15. The CDR3 has 17 residues. Germline V gives CDR1 LNHDA, CDR2 SQIVND (reference sequence). CDR3 in amino acids: CASSVDRESLRGQPQHF. The DNA for the CDR3 is TGTGCCAGTAGTGTGGACAGGGAATCTTTGCGGGGTCAGCCCCAGCATTTT.

The chain carries TRBV4-1 and TRBJ2-5; possible D gene TRBD2, 5 bases. The V gene's germline CDR1 is MGHRA and CDR2 YSYEKL. The V gene lost 4 bases and the J gene lost 5 bases, with 17 bases spanning the gap. CDR3 length equals 15 residues. CDR3 sequence (DNA): TGCGCCAGCAGCCGCGGTTCCGGGGAATTGGAGACCCAGTACTTC. Encoded protein: CASSRGSGELETQYF.